The 6 T cell receptor beta chains below come from one sample, sequenced in a study of graft-versus-host responses after intestinal transplantation. Some clones are missing from TCRdb's copy, which holds only in-frame ones; the method was immunoSEQ multiplex PCR. The data show about 71,000 clones, with about 90% seen just once and about 1.3% held by the top ten. Their target antigens are unknown. The sequenced sample was unstimulated CD8+ T cells sorted from spleen or lymph node cells, obtained before intestinal transplant. These receptor sequences come from a human donor who received an intestinal transplant.

This chain uses TRBV6-5 with TRBJ1-2, with D maybe TRBD1 (6 bases). The V and J ends lost 2 bases and 2 bases respectively, with 15 bases between them. Germline-derived CDR1 and CDR2 are MNHEY and SVGAGI. This CDR3 is built from 16 residues. The CDR3 reads CASSYPLGAENYGYTF. In nucleotides, the CDR3 is TGTGCCAGCAGTTACCCCCTGGGGGCGGAAAACTATGGCTACACCTTC.

This sequence joins TRBV7-6 and TRBJ2-5; weak D call: TRBD2 (7 bases). Germline assignment: CDR1 SGHVS and CDR2 FNYEAQ. This CDR3 spans 17 amino acids. V was cut by 3 bases and J by 3 bases, with 20 bases left in between. The CDR3 DNA reads TGTGCCAGCAGCTTGGGTCAGGGCGGGGGCCAAAAAGAGACCCAGTACTTC. Protein: CASSLGQGGGQKETQYF.

The V gene is TRBV7-3, the J gene TRBJ2-1; 11 bases fit TRBD2. CDR3 length equals 12 residues. V shed 9 bases, J shed 9 bases, and the junction held 4 bases outside the gene matches. Germline V gives CDR1 SGHTA, CDR2 FQGTGA. The CDR3 loop reads CASSGGAGEQFF. As DNA, the CDR3 is TGTGCCAGTAGCGGGGGGGCCGGTGAGCAGTTCTTC.

The chain uses TRBV4-1 and TRBJ2-7, with D perhaps TRBD1 (6 bases). V was cut by 1 base and J by 6 bases, with 13 bases left in between. The CDR3 contains 14 residues. The germline gives CDR1 MGHRA, CDR2 YSYEKL. The CDR3 DNA reads TGCGCCAGCAGCCAAGTCAGGGGCCTAAGCGAGCAGTACTTC. This encodes CASSQVRGLSEQYF.

This chain joins TRBV6-4 and TRBJ1-1, with D tentatively TRBD1 (6 bases). Germline V gene sequence: CDR1 MRHNA, CDR2 SNTAGT. Between the trimmed V and J ends, which lost 10 bases and 6 bases, there was a span of 12 bases. CDR3 length: 11 amino acids. DNA of the CDR3: TGTGCCATGGACAGCCTACCTGAAGCTTTCTTT. This encodes CAMDSLPEAFF.

The chain is built from TRBV6-5 and TRBJ1-1; TRBD1 might be the D (6 bases). Trimming cost V 6 bases and J 0 bases, with 11 bases left between them. Looked up from germline, CDR1 is MNHEY and CDR2 is SVGAGI. The CDR3 is 14 residues long. Written as DNA, the CDR3 is TGTGCCAGCAGGCCCCAGGGGCTGAACACTGAAGCTTTCTTT. Translated, it gives CASRPQGLNTEAFF.